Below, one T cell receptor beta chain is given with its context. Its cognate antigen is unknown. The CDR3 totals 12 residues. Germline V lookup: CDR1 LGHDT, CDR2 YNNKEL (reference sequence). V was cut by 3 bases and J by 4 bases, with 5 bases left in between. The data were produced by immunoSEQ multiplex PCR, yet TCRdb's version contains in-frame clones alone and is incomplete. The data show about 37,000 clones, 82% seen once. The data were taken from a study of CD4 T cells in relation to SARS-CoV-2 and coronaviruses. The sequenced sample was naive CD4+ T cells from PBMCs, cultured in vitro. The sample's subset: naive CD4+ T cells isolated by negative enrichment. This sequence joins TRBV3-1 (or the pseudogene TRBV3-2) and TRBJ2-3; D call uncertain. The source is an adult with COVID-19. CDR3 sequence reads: CASSQVADTQYF. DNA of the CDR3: TGTGCCAGCAGCCAGGTCGCAGATACGCAGTATTTT.